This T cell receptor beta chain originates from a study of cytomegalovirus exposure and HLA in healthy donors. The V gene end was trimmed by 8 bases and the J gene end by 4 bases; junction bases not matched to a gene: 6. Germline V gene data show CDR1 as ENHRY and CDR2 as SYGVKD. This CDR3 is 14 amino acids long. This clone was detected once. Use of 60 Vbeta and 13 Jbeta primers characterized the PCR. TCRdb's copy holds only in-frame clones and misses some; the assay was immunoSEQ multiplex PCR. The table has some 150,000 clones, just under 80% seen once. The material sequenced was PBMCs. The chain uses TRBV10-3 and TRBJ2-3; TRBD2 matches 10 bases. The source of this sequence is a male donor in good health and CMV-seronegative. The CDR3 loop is CAIQGLAGADTQYF. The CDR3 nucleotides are TGTGCCATCCAGGGCCTAGCGGGGGCAGATACGCAGTATTTT.